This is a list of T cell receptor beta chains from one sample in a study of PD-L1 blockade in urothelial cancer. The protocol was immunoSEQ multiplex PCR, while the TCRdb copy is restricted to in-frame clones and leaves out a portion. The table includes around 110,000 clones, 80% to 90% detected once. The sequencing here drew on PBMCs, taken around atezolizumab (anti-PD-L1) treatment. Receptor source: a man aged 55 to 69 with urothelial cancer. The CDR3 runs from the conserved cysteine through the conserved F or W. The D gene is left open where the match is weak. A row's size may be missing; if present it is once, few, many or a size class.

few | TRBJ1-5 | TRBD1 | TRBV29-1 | CSVSNRGESQPQHF | TGCAGCGTTAGTAACAGGGGAGAGAGTCAGCCCCAGCATTTT
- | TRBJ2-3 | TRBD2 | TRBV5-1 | CASSGGLAGGADTQYF | TGCGCCAGCAGTGGAGGACTAGCGGGGGGAGCAGATACGCAGTATTTT
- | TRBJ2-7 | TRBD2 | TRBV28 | CASSLAGRARNEQYF | TGTGCCAGCTCCTTGGCCGGGAGGGCCCGGAACGAGCAGTACTTC
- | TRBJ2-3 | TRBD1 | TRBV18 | CASSPLGQGNTDTQYF | TGTGCCAGCTCACCACTTGGACAGGGCAACACAGATACGCAGTATTTT
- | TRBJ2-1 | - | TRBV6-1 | CASRMGYEQFF | TGTGCCAGCCGCATGGGCTATGAGCAGTTCTTC
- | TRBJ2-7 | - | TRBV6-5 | CASSYAGSNEQYF | TGTGCCAGCAGTTACGCCGGGAGTAACGAGCAGTACTTC
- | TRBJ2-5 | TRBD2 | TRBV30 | CAWPGLAGWETQYF | TGTGCCTGGCCGGGACTAGCGGGGTGGGAGACCCAGTACTTC
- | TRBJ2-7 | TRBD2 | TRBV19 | CASSPLAGAGYEQYF | TGTGCCAGTAGTCCACTAGCGGGTGCCGGCTACGAGCAGTACTTC
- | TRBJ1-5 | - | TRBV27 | CASRDSHNQPQHF | TGTGCCAGCAGGGACAGTCACAATCAGCCCCAGCATTTT
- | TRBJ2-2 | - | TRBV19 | CASSIAGSGELFF | TGTGCCAGTAGTATAGCAGGGTCCGGGGAGCTGTTTTTT
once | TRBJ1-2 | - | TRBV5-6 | CASSGTGRATNYGYTF | TGTGCCAGCAGCGGAACAGGGAGGGCGACCAACTATGGCTACACCTTC
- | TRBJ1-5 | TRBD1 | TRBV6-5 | CASSGTGGHQPQHF | TGTGCCAGCAGCGGGACAGGGGGCCATCAGCCCCAGCATTTT
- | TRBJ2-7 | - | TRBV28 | CASSFTDSTYEQYF | TGTGCCAGCAGTTTCACCGACAGTACCTACGAGCAGTACTTC
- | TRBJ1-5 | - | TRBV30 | CAWRTGTRGTQHF | TGTGCCTGGAGGACGGGGACCCGGGGGACCCAGCATTTT
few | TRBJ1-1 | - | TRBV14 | CASSHIKQGAAFF | TGTGCCAGCAGCCACATTAAGCAGGGTGCGGCTTTCTTT
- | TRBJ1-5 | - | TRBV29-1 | CSVEEGRDQPQHF | TGCAGCGTTGAAGAGGGGAGAGATCAGCCCCAGCATTTT